A single sample gave rise to the 24 T cell receptor beta chains below, sequenced in a study of blood T cell repertoires in COVID-19. TCRdb keeps only in-frame clones here, not all; method: immunoSEQ multiplex PCR. The sample has hundreds of thousands of clones, over 75% seen once; the top ten hold around 7.8%. Sequenced: peripheral blood. The receptors shown here come from a human donor in a cohort sampled during active COVID-19.

The chain employs TRBV5-1 and TRBJ1-3; tentatively, D is TRBD1 (5 bases). This CDR3 is 14 amino acids long. Germline V lookup: CDR1 SGHRS, CDR2 YFSETQ. Trimming pared 2 bases from V and 2 bases from J, leaving 8 bases between. CDR3 loop: CASSFEGAGNTIYF. The CDR3 DNA sequence: TGCGCCAGCAGCTTCGAAGGGGCTGGAAACACCATATATTTT. The full variable domain, rest sourced from reference TRBV5-1 and TRBJ1-3, is KAGVTQTPRYLIKTRGQQVTLSCSPISGHRSVSWYQQTPGQGLQFLFEYFSETQRNKGNFPGRFSGRQFSNSRSEMNVSTLELGDSALYLCASSFEGAGNTIYFGEGSWLTVV.

The chain couples TRBV11-2 to TRBJ2-7, with TRBD2 as a possible D gene (7 bases). Germline V gene data show CDR1 as SGHAT and CDR2 as FQNNGV. Trimming pared 5 bases from V and 5 bases from J, leaving 19 bases between. This CDR3 comprises 15 residues. The chain's CDR3 is CASSPRGGGLDEQYF. The CDR3 DNA reads TGTGCCAGCAGCCCTCGAGGGGGGGGCCTCGACGAGCAGTACTTC.

The gene calls are TRBV24-1 and TRBJ1-5; 7 bases are shared with TRBD1. Germline V gene data show CDR1 as KGHDR and CDR2 as SFDVKD. With V trimmed by 7 bases and J by 9 bases, 8 bases remained unmatched. This CDR3 comprises 13 residues. The CDR3 sequence is CATRRDSIGPQHF. The CDR3 coding sequence is TGTGCCACCAGGCGGGACAGTATAGGGCCCCAGCATTTT.

The chain uses TRBV7-8 and TRBJ1-5; D uncertain. The CDR3 contains 14 residues. Germline V gene lookup returns CDR1 SGHVS and CDR2 FQNEAQ. The V and J ends lost 9 bases and 3 bases respectively, with 15 bases between them. CDR3 sequence reads: CARPQKEINQPQHF. CDR3 nucleotides: TGTGCCAGGCCCCAGAAGGAGATCAATCAGCCCCAGCATTTT.

The chain's CDR3 is CASSVTSGGAVNTDTQYF. DNA of the CDR3: TGTGCCAGCAGCGTCACTAGCGGGGGGGCCGTTAACACAGATACGCAGTATTTT. The chain has TRBV5-4 and TRBJ2-3, with TRBD2 matching 13 bases. CDR1 SGHNT and CDR2 YYREEE come from the germline V gene (reference sequence). V dropped 4 bases and J dropped 2; count of bases not matched to a gene: 10. The CDR3 runs to 18 residues.

The chain employs TRBV11-2 and TRBJ1-3, with D unclear. V lost 3 bases to trimming and J lost 2 bases, with 8 bases between them. Looked up from germline, CDR1 is SGHAT and CDR2 is FQNNGV. The CDR3 runs to 14 residues. CDR3 sequence (DNA): TGTGCCAGCAGCTTTGGAGGGACTGGAAACACCATATATTTT. Translating it yields CASSFGGTGNTIYF.

The chain joins TRBV15 to TRBJ2-7; 9 bases match TRBD2. The CDR3 is 15 amino acids. V was clipped by 0 bases and J by 2 bases; unmatched bases: 2. Germline assignment: CDR1 LNHNV and CDR2 YYDKDF (reference sequence). CDR3 sequence reads: CATSRDPSGAYEQYF. The CDR3 DNA reads TGTGCCACCAGCAGAGATCCTAGCGGGGCCTACGAGCAGTACTTC.

The chain couples TRBV6-2 or TRBV6-3 to TRBJ2-7, with TRBD2 matching 9 bases. Per germline, CDR1 MNHEY and CDR2 SVGEGT. The CDR3 has 17 residues. V shed 6 bases and J 1 base; nucleotides not matched to a gene: 13. This CDR3 is CASSPRASGIWSYEQYF. CDR3 bases: TGTGCCAGCAGCCCTCGTGCTAGCGGGATATGGTCCTACGAGCAGTACTTC.

This sequence joins TRBV18 and TRBJ2-3; 7 positions agree with TRBD1. CDR3 length equals 14 residues. Germline CDR1 reads KGHSH; CDR2 reads LQKENI. Trimming cost V 3 bases and J 4 bases; bases outside gene matches: 4. CDR3 protein: CASSPRGNADTQYF. The CDR3 nucleotides are TGTGCCAGCTCACCCAGGGGGAATGCAGATACGCAGTATTTT.

The genes are TRBV19 and TRBJ2-3, with 8 bases fitting TRBD2. CDR3 length: 19 amino acids. Germline V gives CDR1 LNHDA, CDR2 SQIVND (reference sequence). J lost 3 bases, V lost 5 bases, and 19 bases had no gene match. The CDR3 loop is CASSPSWDGSGIKTDTQYF. In DNA form, the CDR3 reads TGTGCCAGTAGTCCTTCTTGGGATGGTAGCGGGATAAAGACAGATACGCAGTATTTT. Using reference TRBV19 and TRBJ2-3 for the parts outside the CDR3, the full variable domain is DGGITQSPKYLFRKEGQNVTLSCEQNLNHDAMYWYRQDPGQGLRLIYYSQIVNDFQKGDIAEGYSVSREKKESFPLTVTSAQKNPTAFYLCASSPSWDGSGIKTDTQYFGPGTRLTVL.

Here the CDR3 DNA reads TGTGCCAGCAGCCCCAACTCTGGGGCCAACGTCCTGACTTTC. As protein: CASSPNSGANVLTF. This sequence joins TRBV11-2 and TRBJ2-6, with D uncertain. Germline V gene sequence: CDR1 SGHAT, CDR2 FQNNGV. This CDR3 region has 14 residues. V was shortened by 5 bases and J by 0 bases, with 5 bases between the two germline ends.

This clone came up a few times. V is TRBV15 and J is TRBJ2-5; 10 nucleotides match TRBD1. This CDR3 spans 17 amino acids. Germline V gene lookup returns CDR1 LNHNV and CDR2 YYDKDF (reference sequence). The trim removed 2 bases at V and 0 bases at J, leaving 6 bases unmatched. The CDR3 loop is CATSRPTGGLYQETQYF. CDR3 nucleotides: TGTGCCACCAGCAGACCGACAGGGGGCCTGTACCAAGAGACCCAGTACTTC.

The V call is TRBV5-1, the J call TRBJ2-1; TRBD2 aligns across 8 bases. V shed 0 bases, J shed 7 bases, and the junction held 6 bases outside the gene matches. Germline CDR1 and CDR2: SGHRS and YFSETQ. This CDR3 has 15 amino acids. The CDR3 DNA is TGCGCCAGCAGCTTGGGACCGGGACTAGAAAATGAGCAGTTCTTC. Its translation is CASSLGPGLENEQFF. Complete variable domain (other parts from reference TRBV5-1 and TRBJ2-1): KAGVTQTPRYLIKTRGQQVTLSCSPISGHRSVSWYQQTPGQGLQFLFEYFSETQRNKGNFPGRFSGRQFSNSRSEMNVSTLELGDSALYLCASSLGPGLENEQFFGPGTRLTVL.

The rearrangement joins TRBV27 to TRBJ1-1; 7 bases are shared with TRBD1. The germline CDR1 and CDR2 sequences are MNHEY and SMNVEV (reference sequence). J was trimmed by 4 bases and V by 3 bases; bases with no gene match: 8. The CDR3 is made up of 15 amino acids. The CDR3 DNA is TGTGCCAGCAGTTTTCGGAGGGGGCAAAGCACTGAAGCTTTCTTT. Its protein is CASSFRRGQSTEAFF.

This clone was seen a few times. The chain links TRBV24-1 to TRBJ2-2; a weak D match, TRBD1 (6 bases). The V gene's germline CDR1 is KGHDR and CDR2 SFDVKD. Trimming shortened V by 9 bases and J by 1 base, and 8 bases separated the two germline ends. The CDR3 is 13 amino acids. The CDR3 reads CATQGQNTGELFF. The CDR3 DNA reads as TGTGCCACCCAGGGACAGAACACCGGGGAGCTGTTTTTT.

This chain connects TRBV7-8 to TRBJ1-2, with D tentatively TRBD1 (6 bases). With 5 bases removed from V and 4 bases from J, the gap between germline ends came to 23 bases. The germline V gene encodes CDR1 SGHVS and CDR2 FQNEAQ. The CDR3 loop spans 17 amino acids. The CDR3 nucleotides are TGTGCCAGCAGCCCCAGTGGGGGCTCCCTAATTACCTATGGCTACACCTTC. It translates to CASSPSGGSLITYGYTF.

The chain joins TRBV29-1 to TRBJ2-3; 12 bases line up with TRBD2. Germline values: CDR1 SQVTM, CDR2 ANQGSEA. The CDR3 extends over 14 amino acids. In nucleotides, the CDR3 is TGCGCCGTTAAGAAACTAGCGGGGGGAGCTACGCAGTATTTT. Amino acid sequence: CAVKKLAGGATQYF.

This chain uses TRBV18 with TRBJ1-1; 8 nucleotides align to TRBD1. The CDR3 sequence is 16 residues long. J was trimmed by 3 bases and V by 1 base; bases with no gene match: 7. Germline loops: CDR1 KGHSH, CDR2 LQKENI. DNA of the CDR3: TGTGCCAGCTCACCACGAAGGACAGGGAAGGACACTGAAGCTTTCTTT. Amino acid sequence: CASSPRRTGKDTEAFF.

V gene TRBV6-1 combines with J gene TRBJ1-5; no definite D call. This CDR3 comprises 16 residues. Trimming took off 4 bases at V and 4 bases at J, with 17 bases between the two ends. The germline gives CDR1 MNHNS, CDR2 SASEGT. The CDR3 DNA follows: TGTGCCAGCAGTGCCCCTGCCCTAGTGAAGAATCAGCCCCAGCATTTT. It encodes CASSAPALVKNQPQHF.

The V gene is TRBV10-1, the J gene TRBJ1-1; no reliable D call. Germline loops: CDR1 WNHNN, CDR2 SYGVQD (reference sequence). The CDR3 contains 14 residues. Trimming took 0 bases from V and 5 from J, leaving 10 bases between them. The CDR3 nucleotides are TGCGCCAGCAGTGAGTCGAGAGGGAGAACTGAAGCTTTCTTT. It yields the protein CASSESRGRTEAFF.

The J gene is TRBJ1-3, the V gene TRBV10-1; possible D gene TRBD1, 5 bases. Germline CDR1 and CDR2: WNHNN and SYGVQD (reference sequence). Trimming took 0 bases from V and 0 from J, leaving 12 bases between them. The CDR3 sequence is 17 residues long. The CDR3, as DNA: TGCGCCAGCAGTGAGTCGACTGGCCAGGGCTCTGGAAACACCATATATTTT. It yields the protein CASSESTGQGSGNTIYF.

The chain recombines TRBV4-2 with TRBJ2-7; D unresolved. Germline assignment: CDR1 LGHNA and CDR2 YNFKEQ. The CDR3 totals 14 residues. The V end lost 0 bases, the J end lost 3 bases, and 9 bases lay between the germline ends. The CDR3 reads CASSQERLVYEQYF. CDR3 DNA: TGTGCCAGCAGCCAAGAACGACTGGTCTACGAGCAGTACTTC.

This clone has a single count. The chain carries TRBV7-2 and TRBJ2-5; a possible D gene is TRBD2 (7 bases). CDR3 size: 14 residues. V lost 1 base, J lost 4 bases, and 10 bases lay in between. From germline, CDR1 is SGHTA and CDR2 FQGNSA. In nucleotides, the CDR3 is TGTGCCAGCAGCTTAGGTGGGGGGGCAGAGACCCAGTACTTC. Translated, it gives CASSLGGGAETQYF.

The CDR3 region has the DNA TGCAGCGTTGATCCGGGGGGAATGGGGGAAGCTTTCTTT. Amino acid sequence: CSVDPGGMGEAFF. The rearrangement uses TRBV29-1 and TRBJ1-1, with D perhaps matching TRBD1 (5 bases). V was pared by 3 bases and J by 8 bases, with 16 bases between. Germline CDR1 SQVTM, CDR2 ANQGSEA. The length of the CDR3 is 13 residues.